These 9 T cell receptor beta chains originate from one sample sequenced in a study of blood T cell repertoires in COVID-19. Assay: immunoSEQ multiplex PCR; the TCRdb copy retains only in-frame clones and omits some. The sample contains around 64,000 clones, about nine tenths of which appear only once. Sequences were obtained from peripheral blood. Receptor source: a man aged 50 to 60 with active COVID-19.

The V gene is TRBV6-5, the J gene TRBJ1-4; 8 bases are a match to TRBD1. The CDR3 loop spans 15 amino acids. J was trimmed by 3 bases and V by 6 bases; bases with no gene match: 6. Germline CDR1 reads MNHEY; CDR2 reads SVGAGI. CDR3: CASSGQGAANEKLFF. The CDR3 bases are TGTGCCAGCAGCGGACAGGGCGCTGCTAATGAAAAACTGTTTTTT.

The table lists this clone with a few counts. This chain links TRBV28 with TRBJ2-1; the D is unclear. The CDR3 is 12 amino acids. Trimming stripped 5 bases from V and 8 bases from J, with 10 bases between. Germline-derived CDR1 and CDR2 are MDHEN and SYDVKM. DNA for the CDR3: TGTGCCAGCAGTCTTTCGGGTGATGAGCAGTTCTTC. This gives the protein CASSLSGDEQFF.

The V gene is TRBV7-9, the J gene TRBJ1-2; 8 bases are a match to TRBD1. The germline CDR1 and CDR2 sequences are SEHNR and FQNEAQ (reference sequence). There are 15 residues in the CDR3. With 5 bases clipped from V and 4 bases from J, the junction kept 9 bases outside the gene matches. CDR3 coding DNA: TGTGCCAGCAGCCTACCGGGACAGGCGATCTATGGCTACACCTTC. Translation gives CASSLPGQAIYGYTF.

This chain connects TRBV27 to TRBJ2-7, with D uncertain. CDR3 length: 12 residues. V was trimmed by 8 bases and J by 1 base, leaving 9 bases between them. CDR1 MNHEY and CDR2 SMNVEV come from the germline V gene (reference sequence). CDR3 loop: CASGRGSYEQYF. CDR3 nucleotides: TGTGCCAGCGGAAGAGGATCCTACGAGCAGTACTTC.

The CDR3 DNA follows: TGTGCCAGCTCACCTTCCCCGACTAGCGGGAGGGAGACCCAGTACTTC. This sequence encodes CASSPSPTSGRETQYF. The chain has TRBV18 and TRBJ2-5, with 13 bases aligning to TRBD2. Germline V lookup: CDR1 KGHSH, CDR2 LQKENI. The CDR3 extends over 16 amino acids. V was clipped by 3 bases and J by 5 bases; unmatched bases: 6.

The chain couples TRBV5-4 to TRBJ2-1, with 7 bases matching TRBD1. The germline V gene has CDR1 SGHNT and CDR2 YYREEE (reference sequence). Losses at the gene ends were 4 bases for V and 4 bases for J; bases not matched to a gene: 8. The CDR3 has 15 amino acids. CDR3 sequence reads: CASSRPDRTYNEQFF. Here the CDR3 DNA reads TGTGCCAGCAGCCGCCCGGACAGGACTTACAATGAGCAGTTCTTC.

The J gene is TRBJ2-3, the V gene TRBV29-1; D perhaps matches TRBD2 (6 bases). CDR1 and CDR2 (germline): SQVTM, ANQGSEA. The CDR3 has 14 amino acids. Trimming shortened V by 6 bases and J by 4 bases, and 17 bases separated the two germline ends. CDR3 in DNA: TGCAGCGTGCGGGGCTTCTGGGGCCCAGATACGCAGTATTTT. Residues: CSVRGFWGPDTQYF.

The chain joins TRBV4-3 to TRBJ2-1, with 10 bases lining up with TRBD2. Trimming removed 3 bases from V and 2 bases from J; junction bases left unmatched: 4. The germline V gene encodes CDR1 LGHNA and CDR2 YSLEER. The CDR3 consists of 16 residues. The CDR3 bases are TGCGCCAGCAGCCAGGGGCTAGCGGGAGCCTACAATGAGCAGTTCTTC. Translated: CASSQGLAGAYNEQFF.

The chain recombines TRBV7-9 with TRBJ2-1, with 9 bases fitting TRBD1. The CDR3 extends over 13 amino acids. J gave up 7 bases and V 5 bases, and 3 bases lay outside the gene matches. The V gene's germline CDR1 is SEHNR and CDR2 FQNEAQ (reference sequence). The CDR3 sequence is CASSPGTGNEQFF. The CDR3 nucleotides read TGTGCCAGCAGCCCGGGGACAGGGAATGAGCAGTTCTTC.